The rows below give T cell receptor beta chains drawn from one sample of a study of T cells expressing NK-cell markers. TCRdb reprocessed the 5' RACE reads, with one entry per CDR3 protein and no DNA. The data include hundreds of thousands of distinct CDR3 sequences; the top ten clones carry over 4%. Sequencing input: blood T cells: a sorted CD56 or NKG2C T cell subset, CD4+ or CD8+ T cells, or bulk PBMC T cells (not recorded which). The source of these receptors is a man aged 18-70 years in good health. Each CDR3 is given with its conserved first and last residue.

J gene,V gene,CDR3 protein
TRBJ1-6,TRBV6-5,CASSYRQGTNSPLHF
TRBJ2-7,TRBV20-1,CSARAAGGPTGEQYF
TRBJ1-5,TRBV12-3/TRBV12-4,CASTRAQYSNQPQHF
TRBJ1-6,TRBV11-2,CASSLEGRGVSYNSPLHF
TRBJ1-2,TRBV12-3/TRBV12-4,CASSPRGSRDYGYTF
TRBJ2-1,TRBV11-2,CASSFRATSGSYNEQFF
TRBJ2-3,TRBV28,CASSHYQGTDTQYF
TRBJ2-7,TRBV2,CASSEGTGGVSYEQYF
TRBJ2-3,TRBV9,CASSVRGSLDTQYF
TRBJ2-1,TRBV12-3/TRBV12-4,CASSKAGTSGGKIQFF
TRBJ2-7,TRBV6-5,CASSYERGRTYEQYF
TRBJ1-5,TRBV5-6,CASSYRTGGGQPQHF
TRBJ2-1,TRBV7-2,CASSLGGGQKQFF
TRBJ2-3,TRBV4-1,CASSYRLAGATDTQYF
TRBJ1-6,TRBV12-3/TRBV12-4,CASSSGHYNSPLHF
TRBJ1-2,TRBV3-1,CASSQSQGYGYTF
TRBJ2-7,TRBV5-6,CASSSSPLVTYEQYF
TRBJ2-1,TRBV6-2/TRBV6-3,CASSYMGRLAEQFF
TRBJ1-2,TRBV3-1,CASSRPGWGASYTF
TRBJ2-5,TRBV6-5,CASSYSLTSGEGTQYF
TRBJ1-1,TRBV12-3/TRBV12-4,CASFLLGNQNTEAFF
TRBJ1-1,TRBV7-8,CASSLPGRTPNTEAFF
TRBJ2-5,TRBV19,CASKNRPQETQYF
TRBJ2-5,TRBV12-3/TRBV12-4,CASSRQGALYETQYF
TRBJ1-2,TRBV9,CASSISTGGGYTF
TRBJ2-7,TRBV18,CASSPRKGFSYEQYF
TRBJ2-1,TRBV19,CASRVAGGRGEQFF
TRBJ2-3,TRBV7-9,CASSFSGTRVRDTQYF
TRBJ1-4,TRBV30,CAWSPGQGTYEKLFF
TRBJ1-5,TRBV9,CASSHGWGVGNQPQHF
TRBJ2-7,TRBV12-3/TRBV12-4,CASSPTGGAGYEQYF
TRBJ2-1,TRBV11-1,CASSARTGRFNEQFF
TRBJ2-3,TRBV20-1,CSAWAASTDTQYF
TRBJ2-1,TRBV4-2,CASSPQSATAYNEQFF
TRBJ2-1,TRBV2,CASSESSGGEFF
TRBJ2-1,TRBV11-2,CASSDQWRGEQFF
TRBJ1-2,TRBV11-2,CASSLSFSYSYTF
TRBJ1-6,TRBV18,CASSPERQNSPLHF
TRBJ2-7,TRBV2,CASRATFPGSYEQYF
TRBJ1-1,TRBV29-1,CSVEPGRSEAFF
TRBJ1-1,TRBV18,CASSPYRETNTEAFF
TRBJ2-5,TRBV18,CASSPLTGWQETQYF
TRBJ2-3,TRBV5-1,CASSFASGGASGADTQYF
TRBJ2-2,TRBV5-8,CASSLGFWQPNTGELFF
TRBJ2-2,TRBV11-1,CASSPPRLDSNTGELFF
TRBJ2-3,TRBV7-9,CASGRGTGGSTDTQYF
TRBJ2-1,TRBV7-8,CASRSTGTSANNEQFF